This T cell receptor (beta chain) was sequenced during a study of technical replicates of blood from several donors. V was shortened by 5 bases and J by 7 bases, with 12 bases between the two germline ends. In germline, CDR1 is SNHLY, CDR2 FYNNEI. The CDR3 is 13 residues long. Produced via immunoSEQ multiplex PCR; TCRdb's table is partial and in-frame only. The table has some 80,000 clones, approximately 80% seen once. This clone was counted between two and nine times. This clonotype was sampled from a human donor in good health. Some clones in this sample may be carry-over from other donors' samples. The sample was PBMCs. V is TRBV2 and J is TRBJ1-5, with a possible D match to TRBD1 (6 bases). For the CDR3, the DNA is TGTGCCAGCAGTCCACCAGGGGAACAGCCCCAGCATTTT. This codes for CASSPPGEQPQHF.